This record looks at one T cell receptor (beta chain) sequence and its context. Its antigen is not known. This specimen comes from a study of T cell repertoires in cytomegalovirus infection. Study-wide background: An indication of both CMV infection and matching HLA type came from public TCR beta signatures. Overall study results and limits: HLA-C-restricted CMV-specific TCR beta clonotypes prevailed in the ex vivo response.

TCRdb re-called the reads through MiXCR, storing one row per CDR3 protein. This table has roughly 150,000 distinct CDR3 sequences, 20% to 30% appearing once. Germline V gene sequence: CDR1 SGHDT, CDR2 YYEEEE. V was pared by 0 bases and J by 5 bases, with 13 bases between. This CDR3 has 15 residues. The material sequenced was PBMCs. This chain joins TRBV5-6 and TRBJ2-3, with D perhaps TRBD2 (5 bases). The TCR originated in a human donor in good health (CMV status not recorded). Some clones in this sample may be carry-over from other donors' samples. The CDR3 DNA reads TGTGCCAGCAGCTTGGTTTTTCGGGAAAGAGATACGCAGTATTTT. Translation gives CASSLVFRERDTQYF.